Presented here are 13 T cell receptor beta chains from one specimen sequenced in a study of T-cell memory formation after mild COVID-19. TCRdb independently ran MiXCR on the 5' RACE reads; one entry per CDR3 protein. The repertoire holds some 300,000 distinct CDR3 sequences, with 20% to 25% as singletons. Material for sequencing was PBMCs or a T cell subset sorted from them (not recorded which). The receptors were gathered from a man aged 18 to 29 who had mild COVID-19 (a few samples of this study predate the infection). Cell type and time point are not known.

The gene calls are TRBV7-2 and TRBJ2-7, with 15 bases that match TRBD2. Germline-derived CDR1 and CDR2 are SGHTA and FQGNSA. With V trimmed by 4 bases and J by 4 bases, 8 bases remained unmatched. The CDR3 runs 17 residues. CDR3 protein: CASSSTGLAGGQYEQYF. The CDR3 coding sequence is TGTGCCAGCAGCTCCACCGGACTAGCGGGGGGGCAGTACGAGCAGTACTTC.

CDR3 loop: CASSLVGLQSNTEAFF. CDR3 bases: TGCGCCAGCAGCTTGGTAGGTCTTCAGTCGAACACTGAAGCTTTCTTT. This chain connects TRBV5-1 to TRBJ1-1; D gene unclear. With 0 bases removed from V and 1 base from J, the gap between germline ends came to 13 bases. In germline, CDR1 is SGHRS, CDR2 YFSETQ. This CDR3 is built from 16 residues.

This clonotype was recorded a few times. The gene calls are TRBV28 and TRBJ1-6; TRBD1 aligns across 7 bases. CDR3 length: 13 residues. Trimming at V came to 10 bases and at J to 8 bases, leaving 8 bases not matched to a gene. CDR1 MDHEN and CDR2 SYDVKM come from the germline V gene. This chain's CDR3 is CATRGQRHSPLHF. CDR3 coding DNA: TGTGCCACCCGGGGACAGAGGCATTCACCCCTCCACTTT. The whole variable domain, filled in from reference TRBV28 and TRBJ1-6, reads DVKVTQSSRYLVKRTGEKVFLECVQDMDHENMFWYRQDPGLGLRLIYFSYDVKMKEKGDIPEGYSVSREKKERFSLILESASTNQTSMYLCATRGQRHSPLHFGNGTRLTVT.

This clonotype showed up just a few times. The chain has TRBV6-5 and TRBJ1-1; possibly TRBD1 for D (6 bases). With 5 bases removed from V and 7 bases from J, the gap between germline ends came to 11 bases. The CDR3 is made up of 12 amino acids. CDR1 and CDR2 from the germline V gene are MNHEY and SVGAGI. The CDR3 here is CASSHGGFEAFF. DNA of the CDR3: TGTGCCAGCAGTCACGGGGGCTTTGAAGCTTTCTTT.

The chain links TRBV9 to TRBJ2-1; D gene unclear. The germline V and J ends were trimmed by 1 base and 6 bases, with 14 bases remaining between them. CDR1 SGDLS and CDR2 YYNGEE come from the germline V gene. This CDR3 spans 15 amino acids. CDR3 DNA: TGTGCCAGCAGCGTACGGTCCCACCCAAGCAATGAGCAGTTCTTC. Amino acid sequence: CASSVRSHPSNEQFF.

The chain combines TRBV7-9 with TRBJ2-1, with TRBD1 identical over 8 bases. This CDR3 has 16 residues. The J segment lost 1 base and the V segment lost 5 bases, leaving 7 bases of the junction unmatched. Per germline, CDR1 SEHNR and CDR2 FQNEAQ (reference sequence). CDR3 in DNA: TGTGCCAGCAGCCCCCGACAGGGGAGGTCCTACAATGAGCAGTTCTTC. This sequence encodes CASSPRQGRSYNEQFF. The variable domain in full, with the rest retrieved from reference TRBV7-9 and TRBJ2-1, is DTGVSQNPRHKITKRGQNVTFRCDPISEHNRLYWYRQTLGQGPEFLTYFQNEAQLEKSRLLSDRFSAERPKGSFSTLEIQRTEQGDSAMYLCASSPRQGRSYNEQFFGPGTRLTVL.

This clonotype has a count of ten or more. The rearrangement uses TRBV7-2 and TRBJ2-5, with D unclear. Trimming left V 1 base short and J 3 bases short, with 6 bases between. In germline, CDR1 is SGHTA, CDR2 FQGNSA. The CDR3 covers 13 residues. CDR3 in DNA: TGTGCCAGCAGCTTAGAAAGGAAAGAGACCCAGTACTTC. It yields the protein CASSLERKETQYF.

This clonotype has a handful of counts. The chain employs TRBV12-3 or TRBV12-4 and TRBJ2-3; weak D call: TRBD2 (7 bases). The CDR3 is made up of 13 amino acids. The ends were cut back, 5 bases at V and 11 bases at J, with 17 bases in the middle. CDR3 loop: CASSPRGGGGQYF. The DNA for the CDR3 is TGTGCCAGCAGTCCTAGGGGGGGCGGGGGGCAGTATTTT.

CDR3 protein: CASSGFRGYEQYF. CDR3 coding DNA: TGTGCCAGCAGCGGGTTCCGGGGGTACGAGCAGTACTTC. V gene TRBV7-8 combines with J gene TRBJ2-7, with a tentative D call TRBD2 (6 bases). The CDR3 contains 13 residues. Germline values: CDR1 SGHVS, CDR2 FQNEAQ. Trimming cost V 5 bases and J 4 bases, with 12 bases left between them.

The chain recombines TRBV7-3 with TRBJ1-1, with unresolved D. Germline CDR1 and CDR2: SGHTA and FQGTGA. V was cut by 4 bases and J by 1 base, with 7 bases left in between. There are 13 residues in the CDR3. The CDR3 DNA reads TGTGCCAGCAGCTCGTACGCGAACACTGAAGCTTTCTTT. This translates into CASSSYANTEAFF.

A few counts support this clonotype. The gene calls are TRBV4-1 and TRBJ2-2; possibly TRBD2 for D (6 bases). This CDR3 contains 16 residues. Trimming shortened V by 6 bases and J by 10 bases, and 24 bases separated the two germline ends. Per germline, CDR1 MGHRA and CDR2 YSYEKL. The CDR3 here is CASSRLGRTLSAELFF. The CDR3 DNA reads TGCGCCAGCAGTAGACTGGGGAGGACCCTGTCCGCGGAGCTGTTTTTT.

The chain has TRBV29-1 and TRBJ2-3, with D possibly matching TRBD1 (6 bases). CDR1 is SQVTM and CDR2 is ANQGSEA in the germline V gene. V lost 6 bases and J 0 bases, leaving 10 bases between the germline ends. The CDR3 extends over 13 amino acids. The CDR3 nucleotides read TGCAGCGTAATCACAGGGAGCACAGATACGCAGTATTTT. Amino acid sequence: CSVITGSTDTQYF.

V is TRBV15 and J is TRBJ1-2; TRBD1 might be the D (5 bases). CDR1 and CDR2 from the germline V gene are LNHNV and YYDKDF (reference sequence). This CDR3 has 13 amino acids. Trimming removed 1 base from V and 6 bases from J, with 9 bases in between. CDR3 DNA sequence: TGTGCCACCAGCAGAGCTCAGGGACATGGCTACACCTTC. Encoded protein: CATSRAQGHGYTF. Together with reference TRBV15 and TRBJ1-2, the CDR3 gives the full variable domain: DAMVIQNPRYQVTQFGKPVTLSCSQTLNHNVMYWYQQKSSQAPKLLFHYYDKDFNNEADTPDNFQSRRPNTSFCFLDIRSPGLGDTAMYLCATSRAQGHGYTFGSGTRLTVV.